Listed here are 6 T cell receptor beta chains from one sample, sequenced in a study of T cell responses to AZD1222 COVID-19 vaccine. TCRdb's copy holds only in-frame clones and misses some; the assay was immunoSEQ multiplex PCR. The sample includes under 140,000 clones, over 85% seen only once; the top ten take about 2.5%. The sequencing here drew on peripheral blood, taken 28 days after the second AZD1222 dose. The receptors stem from an adult who received the AZD1222 COVID-19 vaccine.

The rearrangement joins TRBV6-5 to TRBJ2-1, with D tentatively TRBD1 (6 bases). Trimming stripped 6 bases from V and 4 bases from J, with 16 bases between. CDR3 length: 15 amino acids. The germline V gene encodes CDR1 MNHEY and CDR2 SVGAGI. CDR3 nucleotide sequence: TGTGCCAGCAGGGGGGCCAGTTTACGATACAATGAGCAGTTCTTC. This codes for CASRGASLRYNEQFF.

The V gene is TRBV5-4, the J gene TRBJ1-1; unclear D gene. The V gene lost 4 bases and the J gene lost 3 bases, with 10 bases spanning the gap. Germline lookup yields CDR1 SGHNT and CDR2 YYREEE (reference sequence). The CDR3 contains 13 residues. In DNA, the CDR3 is TGTGCCAGCAGCCCGGCCCAGTACACTGAAGCTTTCTTT. This encodes CASSPAQYTEAFF.

This chain uses TRBV4-3 with TRBJ1-2; D not resolved. The germline V gene has CDR1 LGHNA and CDR2 YSLEER. V was shortened by 0 bases and J by 3 bases, with 5 bases between the two germline ends. This CDR3 region has 13 residues. The DNA for the CDR3 is TGCGCCAGCAGCCAAGACAGTTACTATGGCTACACCTTC. Translation: CASSQDSYYGYTF.

The chain recombines TRBV19 with TRBJ1-1, with D possibly matching TRBD1 (5 bases). V lost 7 bases to trimming and J lost 3 bases, with 21 bases between them. The V gene's germline CDR1 is LNHDA and CDR2 SQIVND (reference sequence). This CDR3 is 16 amino acids long. The CDR3 reads CASISWGVNSDTEAFF. The CDR3 region has the DNA TGTGCCAGTATCTCGTGGGGCGTTAATTCGGACACTGAAGCTTTCTTT. Supplemented by reference TRBV19 and TRBJ1-1, the full variable domain reads DGGITQSPKYLFRKEGQNVTLSCEQNLNHDAMYWYRQDPGQGLRLIYYSQIVNDFQKGDIAEGYSVSREKKESFPLTVTSAQKNPTAFYLCASISWGVNSDTEAFFGQGTRLTVV.

The CDR3 reads CASSIRHLRDRFYSTGANVLTF. CDR3 bases: TGTGCCAGTAGTATAAGGCACCTCCGGGACAGGTTTTATAGTACTGGGGCCAACGTCCTGACTTTC. The rearrangement uses TRBV19 and TRBJ2-6; 8 bases align to TRBD1. The V gene's germline CDR1 is LNHDA and CDR2 SQIVND (reference sequence). The V and J ends lost 2 bases and 2 bases, in that order; junction bases with no gene match: 20. The CDR3 spans 22 residues.

This chain joins TRBV7-3 and TRBJ1-1; 7 nucleotides agree with TRBD1. The germline V gene has CDR1 SGHTA and CDR2 FQGTGA. This CDR3 comprises 13 residues. V gave up 5 bases and J gave up 6 bases; unmatched junction bases: 6. CDR3 sequence (DNA): TGTGCCAGCAGCGCGAGACAGGGATCTGAAGCTTTCTTT. This codes for CASSARQGSEAFF.